Listed below are T cell receptor beta chains from one sample, sequenced in a study of identical twins. A single record per CDR3 protein comes from TCRdb applying MiXCR to the 5' RACE reads. Among about 890,000 distinct CDR3 sequences, 9% to 15% were seen once, and the ten largest hold around 1.6%. The same specimen was also included in a second study, on yellow fever vaccine responses in identical twins.

The sequencing input was PBMCs. All receptors come from a woman between 18 and 29 years old in good health. CDR3s include the opening cysteine and the closing phenylalanine or tryptophan. The D gene is left open where the match is weak. For some rows the clone size is stated as once, few or many, or as a class when expanded; others skip it.

j_call: TRBJ1-1; d_call: NA; clone_size: many; v_call: TRBV4-1; cdr3_nt: TGCGCCAGCAGCCAAGATGAGTGGGCTGAAGCTTTCTTT; cdr3_aa: CASSQDEWAEAFF
j_call: TRBJ2-3; d_call: NA; clone_size: many; v_call: TRBV12-3/TRBV12-4; cdr3_nt: TGTGCCAGCAGTTTTACAGCAGATACGCAGTATTTT; cdr3_aa: CASSFTADTQYF
j_call: TRBJ1-1; d_call: TRBD1; clone_size: few; v_call: TRBV27; cdr3_nt: TGTGCCAGCTTCGAGACAGGGGGTGAAGCTTTCTTT; cdr3_aa: CASFETGGEAFF
j_call: TRBJ2-1; d_call: NA; clone_size: NA; v_call: TRBV10-3; cdr3_nt: TGTGCCATCAGTGACGCGGCAGAGCAGTTCTTC; cdr3_aa: CAISDAAEQFF
j_call: TRBJ2-3; d_call: NA; clone_size: NA; v_call: TRBV7-9; cdr3_nt: TGTGCCAGCAGCTTACCCTCCTTAGCTAAAGGGGCAGATACGCAGTATTTT; cdr3_aa: CASSLPSLAKGADTQYF
j_call: TRBJ2-1; d_call: NA; clone_size: NA; v_call: TRBV6-5; cdr3_nt: TGTGCCAGCAGTTACTCCTCTAACAATGAGCAGTTCTTC; cdr3_aa: CASSYSSNNEQFF
j_call: TRBJ2-5; d_call: TRBD1; clone_size: NA; v_call: TRBV7-9; cdr3_nt: TGTGCCAGCAGGTCGACAGGGGGCCTCCCACAAGAGACCAAGTACTTC; cdr3_aa: CASRSTGGLPQETKYF
j_call: TRBJ2-1; d_call: NA; clone_size: many; v_call: TRBV27; cdr3_nt: TGTGCCAGCAGTTCCCCTACCCTTTCTAGCGCCAATGAGCAGTTCTTC; cdr3_aa: CASSSPTLSSANEQFF
j_call: TRBJ2-1; d_call: NA; clone_size: NA; v_call: TRBV5-1; cdr3_nt: TGCGCCAGCAGCTTGAACACAGGGTCTGATGAGCAGTTCTTC; cdr3_aa: CASSLNTGSDEQFF
j_call: TRBJ2-1; d_call: TRBD2; clone_size: NA; v_call: TRBV20-1; cdr3_nt: TGCAGTGCTAGATCTCCGGGACTAGCGGGCCACTCCTACAATGAGCAGTTCTTC; cdr3_aa: CSARSPGLAGHSYNEQFF
j_call: TRBJ1-5; d_call: NA; clone_size: NA; v_call: TRBV18; cdr3_nt: TGTGCCAGCTCCCTACAGGGACAAATCAATCAGCCCCAGCATTTT; cdr3_aa: CASSLQGQINQPQHF
j_call: TRBJ2-2; d_call: NA; clone_size: few; v_call: TRBV5-6; cdr3_nt: TGTGCCAGCAGCTTTAGGGGGGCATCGGCCACCGGGGAGCTGTTTTTT; cdr3_aa: CASSFRGASATGELFF
j_call: TRBJ2-7; d_call: NA; clone_size: NA; v_call: TRBV12-2; cdr3_nt: TGTGCAAGTGAGGAGGGCGGACTAGAAAGGGGCGAGCAGTACTTC; cdr3_aa: CASEEGGLERGEQYF
j_call: TRBJ2-3; d_call: NA; clone_size: few; v_call: TRBV15; cdr3_nt: TGTGCCACCAGCAGAGGTCCCCGACTAGGCGATGGCACAGATACGCAGTATTTT; cdr3_aa: CATSRGPRLGDGTDTQYF
j_call: TRBJ2-7; d_call: TRBD2; clone_size: NA; v_call: TRBV5-1; cdr3_nt: TGCGCCAGCAGCTTGGGGGGACTAAGCTCCTACGAGCAGTACTTC; cdr3_aa: CASSLGGLSSYEQYF
j_call: TRBJ1-6; d_call: NA; clone_size: few; v_call: TRBV4-1; cdr3_nt: TGCGCCAGCAGCCCTGGGGTTGTTGCCTATAATTCACCCCTCCACTTT; cdr3_aa: CASSPGVVAYNSPLHF
j_call: TRBJ2-2; d_call: NA; clone_size: few; v_call: TRBV6-1; cdr3_nt: TGTGCCAGCAGTGAAGTCAGGGGAGGGGAGCTGTTTTTT; cdr3_aa: CASSEVRGGELFF
j_call: TRBJ2-2; d_call: TRBD2; clone_size: NA; v_call: TRBV12-3/TRBV12-4; cdr3_nt: TGTGCCAGCAGTTTTGCGGGAGTTGGGACCGGGGAGCTGTTTTTT; cdr3_aa: CASSFAGVGTGELFF
j_call: TRBJ2-1; d_call: TRBD2; clone_size: few; v_call: TRBV4-1; cdr3_nt: TGCGCCAGCAGCCCCAGGGGTAGCGGGAGTTCATACAATGAGCAGTTCTTC; cdr3_aa: CASSPRGSGSSYNEQFF
j_call: TRBJ2-1; d_call: NA; clone_size: many; v_call: TRBV3-1; cdr3_nt: TGTGCCAGCAGCCTCGGAGAGGGGCGCTCCTACAATGAGCAGTTCTTC; cdr3_aa: CASSLGEGRSYNEQFF
j_call: TRBJ2-7; d_call: NA; clone_size: few; v_call: TRBV4-1; cdr3_nt: TGCGCCAGCAGCCCAACCGGCAGCAGCTCCTACGAGCAGTACTTC; cdr3_aa: CASSPTGSSSYEQYF
j_call: TRBJ1-1; d_call: NA; clone_size: NA; v_call: TRBV7-9; cdr3_nt: TGTGCCAGCAGCGGATTACCCGGGCCCGGTGGGACTGAAGCTTTCTTT; cdr3_aa: CASSGLPGPGGTEAFF
j_call: TRBJ1-5; d_call: TRBD1; clone_size: few; v_call: TRBV6-1; cdr3_nt: TGTGCCAGCAGGACGGCGGGACAGAACAATCAGCCCCAGCATTTT; cdr3_aa: CASRTAGQNNQPQHF
j_call: TRBJ2-5; d_call: NA; clone_size: NA; v_call: TRBV3-1; cdr3_nt: TGTGCCAGCAGCCAAGATCAGACTAGTCGAGAGACCCAGTACTTC; cdr3_aa: CASSQDQTSRETQYF
j_call: TRBJ2-5; d_call: NA; clone_size: NA; v_call: TRBV10-3; cdr3_nt: TGTGCCATCAGTGAGTCGGGCGGCTTTCAAGAGACCCAGTACTTC; cdr3_aa: CAISESGGFQETQYF
j_call: TRBJ2-2; d_call: NA; clone_size: few; v_call: TRBV11-2; cdr3_nt: TGTGCCAGCAGATATAGTTCGGAGACCGGGGAGCTGTTTTTT; cdr3_aa: CASRYSSETGELFF
j_call: TRBJ2-3; d_call: NA; clone_size: NA; v_call: TRBV18; cdr3_nt: TGTGCCAGCTCCATGGGTGGCACAGATACGCAGTATTTT; cdr3_aa: CASSMGGTDTQYF
j_call: TRBJ1-2; d_call: NA; clone_size: few; v_call: TRBV7-8; cdr3_nt: TGTGCCAGCAGCCAAGGGGCGTCAGGCTACACCTTC; cdr3_aa: CASSQGASGYTF
j_call: TRBJ2-3; d_call: TRBD2; clone_size: few; v_call: TRBV10-3; cdr3_nt: TGTGCCACCAGCGCGGGAGATTTGAATACGCAGTATTTT; cdr3_aa: CATSAGDLNTQYF
j_call: TRBJ2-2; d_call: NA; clone_size: few; v_call: TRBV12-3/TRBV12-4; cdr3_nt: TGTGCCAGCAGGTGGGGGACTTCGAACACCGGGGAGCTGTTTTTT; cdr3_aa: CASRWGTSNTGELFF
j_call: TRBJ2-7; d_call: TRBD1; clone_size: NA; v_call: TRBV28; cdr3_nt: TGTGCCAGCAGTTTATCCCGGGACAGGGCTACCTACGAGCAGTACTTC; cdr3_aa: CASSLSRDRATYEQYF
j_call: TRBJ2-1; d_call: TRBD1; clone_size: NA; v_call: TRBV7-9; cdr3_nt: TGTGCCAGCAGCCCAGACCCGGGACAGGGGGATAGTGAGCAGTTCTTC; cdr3_aa: CASSPDPGQGDSEQFF
j_call: TRBJ1-6; d_call: NA; clone_size: NA; v_call: TRBV4-1; cdr3_nt: TGCGCCAGCAGCGGGAGGGGCTCCTATAATTCACCCCTCCACTTT; cdr3_aa: CASSGRGSYNSPLHF
j_call: TRBJ2-3; d_call: NA; clone_size: NA; v_call: TRBV6-1; cdr3_nt: TGTGCCAGCAGTCCCCTTGACCGACGAGGCACAGATACGCAGTATTTT; cdr3_aa: CASSPLDRRGTDTQYF
j_call: TRBJ1-3; d_call: NA; clone_size: few; v_call: TRBV11-2; cdr3_nt: TGTGCCAGCAGCAGGGCGGGGGTCCCGGGAAACACCATATATTTT; cdr3_aa: CASSRAGVPGNTIYF
j_call: TRBJ2-3; d_call: TRBD1; clone_size: NA; v_call: TRBV18; cdr3_nt: TGTGCCAGCTCACCATTCGGAGCCGACAGGGCCCGGGGAGATACGCAGTATTTT; cdr3_aa: CASSPFGADRARGDTQYF
j_call: TRBJ1-1; d_call: NA; clone_size: few; v_call: TRBV5-1; cdr3_nt: TGCGCCAGCAGCTTGGCCGGGGGGGCGAGGAACACTGAAGCTTTCTTT; cdr3_aa: CASSLAGGARNTEAFF
j_call: TRBJ2-7; d_call: NA; clone_size: few; v_call: TRBV5-6; cdr3_nt: TGTGCCAGCAGCTTGTGGAGGGGAGACTACGAGCAGTACTTC; cdr3_aa: CASSLWRGDYEQYF
j_call: TRBJ2-7; d_call: TRBD2; clone_size: few; v_call: TRBV12-3/TRBV12-4; cdr3_nt: TGTGCCAGCAGATCCGGGACTAGCGGGATCTACGAGCAGTACTTC; cdr3_aa: CASRSGTSGIYEQYF
j_call: TRBJ2-7; d_call: NA; clone_size: few; v_call: TRBV4-1; cdr3_nt: TGCGCCAGCAGCCAAGAAGACAGGACGATTTCCTACGAGCAGTACTTC; cdr3_aa: CASSQEDRTISYEQYF
j_call: TRBJ2-7; d_call: NA; clone_size: few; v_call: TRBV10-3; cdr3_nt: TGTGCCATCAGTGACCCCTACGAGCAGTACTTC; cdr3_aa: CAISDPYEQYF
j_call: TRBJ1-1; d_call: NA; clone_size: NA; v_call: TRBV20-1; cdr3_nt: TGCAGTACGGACAGAAAATTGAACACTGAAGCTTTCTTT; cdr3_aa: CSTDRKLNTEAFF
j_call: TRBJ2-6; d_call: NA; clone_size: NA; v_call: TRBV25-1; cdr3_nt: TGTGCCGTCGGGGGTTCTGGGGCCAACGTCCTGACTTTC; cdr3_aa: CAVGGSGANVLTF
j_call: TRBJ1-1; d_call: NA; clone_size: few; v_call: TRBV14; cdr3_nt: TGTGCCAGCAGCCAAGTGGGTCCCACTGAAGCTTTCTTT; cdr3_aa: CASSQVGPTEAFF
j_call: TRBJ2-1; d_call: NA; clone_size: NA; v_call: TRBV24-1; cdr3_nt: TGTGCCACCAGTGGAACCACCTACAATGAGCAGTTCTTC; cdr3_aa: CATSGTTYNEQFF
j_call: TRBJ2-1; d_call: NA; clone_size: few; v_call: TRBV7-9; cdr3_nt: TGTGCCAGCAGCTTTATGGGAGTGAACAATGAGCAGTTCTTC; cdr3_aa: CASSFMGVNNEQFF
j_call: TRBJ1-1; d_call: NA; clone_size: few; v_call: TRBV5-1; cdr3_nt: TGCGCCAGCAGCTTTTCCAGGGAAACTGAAGCTTTCTTT; cdr3_aa: CASSFSRETEAFF
j_call: TRBJ2-2; d_call: NA; clone_size: few; v_call: TRBV6-1; cdr3_nt: NA; cdr3_aa: CASSRSQTGIQHRGAVFF
j_call: TRBJ1-5; d_call: NA; clone_size: NA; v_call: TRBV24-1; cdr3_nt: TGTGCCACCAGTGACCCGACAGTAGATCAGCCCCAGCATTTT; cdr3_aa: CATSDPTVDQPQHF
j_call: TRBJ2-2; d_call: NA; clone_size: NA; v_call: TRBV4-1; cdr3_nt: TGCGCCAGCAGCCTGGTCAGGGGCCTCGGCACCGGGGAGCTGTTTTTT; cdr3_aa: CASSLVRGLGTGELFF
j_call: TRBJ2-3; d_call: NA; clone_size: NA; v_call: TRBV2; cdr3_nt: TGTGCCAGCAGTGAAGCGCGTACAGATACGCAGTATTTT; cdr3_aa: CASSEARTDTQYF
j_call: TRBJ1-5; d_call: NA; clone_size: few; v_call: TRBV19; cdr3_nt: TGTGCCAGTAGTATTCCCAGGGGTAATCAGCCCCAGCATTTT; cdr3_aa: CASSIPRGNQPQHF
j_call: TRBJ1-1; d_call: TRBD1; clone_size: few; v_call: TRBV6-5; cdr3_nt: TGTGCCAGCAGTTACCTTCAGACAGGGATGAACACTGAAGCTTTCTTT; cdr3_aa: CASSYLQTGMNTEAFF